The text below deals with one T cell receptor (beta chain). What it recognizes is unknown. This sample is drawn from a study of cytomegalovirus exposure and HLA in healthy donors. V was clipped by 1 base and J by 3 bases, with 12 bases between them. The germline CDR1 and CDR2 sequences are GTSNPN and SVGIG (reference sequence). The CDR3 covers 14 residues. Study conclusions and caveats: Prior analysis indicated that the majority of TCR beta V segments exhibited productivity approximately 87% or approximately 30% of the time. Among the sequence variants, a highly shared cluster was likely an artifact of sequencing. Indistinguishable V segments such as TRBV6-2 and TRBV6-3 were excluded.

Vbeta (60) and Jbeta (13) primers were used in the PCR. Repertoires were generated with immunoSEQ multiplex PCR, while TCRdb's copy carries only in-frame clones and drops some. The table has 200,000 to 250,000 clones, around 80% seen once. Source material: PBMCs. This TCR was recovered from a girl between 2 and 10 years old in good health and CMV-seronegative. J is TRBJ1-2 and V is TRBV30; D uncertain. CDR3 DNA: TGTGCCTGGAGTGCGTTCCCGGCGGACTATGGCTACACCTTC. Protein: CAWSAFPADYGYTF.